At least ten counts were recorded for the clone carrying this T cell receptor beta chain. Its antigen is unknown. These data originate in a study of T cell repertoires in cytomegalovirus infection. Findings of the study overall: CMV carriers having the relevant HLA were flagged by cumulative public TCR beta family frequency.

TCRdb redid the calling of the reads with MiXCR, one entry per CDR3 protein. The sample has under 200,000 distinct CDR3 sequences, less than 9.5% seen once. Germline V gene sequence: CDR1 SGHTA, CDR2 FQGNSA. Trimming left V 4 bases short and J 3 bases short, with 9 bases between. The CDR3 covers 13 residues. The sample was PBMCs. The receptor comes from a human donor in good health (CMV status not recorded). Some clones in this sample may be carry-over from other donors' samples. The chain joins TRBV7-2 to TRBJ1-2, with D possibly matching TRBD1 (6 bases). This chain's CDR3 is CASSYRAYYGYTF. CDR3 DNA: TGTGCCAGCAGCTACAGGGCCTACTATGGCTACACCTTC.